What follows are 28 T cell receptor beta chains derived from one specimen sequenced in a study of early T cells in non-severe SARS-CoV-2 infection. TCRdb ran MiXCR on the 5' RACE reads and lists one entry per CDR3 protein. The sample records more than 90,000 distinct CDR3 sequences, 13% being singletons. The source material was whole blood. Receptors originate from an adult who was a healthcare worker with PCR-confirmed SARS-CoV-2 infection or an uninfected control (not recorded which).

This clonotype was counted between two and nine times. The V gene is TRBV6-1, the J gene TRBJ1-1; 9 bases fit TRBD1. Germline V gene data show CDR1 as MNHNS and CDR2 as SASEGT. The V gene end was trimmed by 6 bases and the J gene end by 3 bases; junction bases not matched to a gene: 8. The CDR3 runs 15 residues. The CDR3 loop is CASRTLQGADTEAFF. CDR3 nucleotide sequence: TGTGCCAGCAGAACTCTACAGGGGGCGGACACTGAAGCTTTCTTT.

This rearrangement joins TRBV20-1 to TRBJ2-1; tentatively, D is TRBD2 (7 bases). The CDR3 extends over 15 amino acids. Germline V lookup: CDR1 DFQATT, CDR2 SNEGSKA (reference sequence). The CDR3 DNA is TGCAGCTGGAGTTTTGAGGGGGGGGCCTGGAATGAGCAGTTCTTC. It is translated as CSWSFEGGAWNEQFF.

This clonotype was detected a few times. The V call is TRBV27, the J call TRBJ1-1; no firm D call. Germline CDR1 MNHEY, CDR2 SMNVEV (reference sequence). Trimming took 7 bases from V and 6 from J, leaving 18 bases between them. This CDR3 spans 14 amino acids. CDR3 residues: CASKQQRRSPEAFF. CDR3 nucleotides: TGTGCCAGCAAACAACAGAGGAGGTCTCCTGAAGCTTTCTTT.

The V gene is TRBV5-8, the J gene TRBJ2-4; 8 bases fit TRBD2. The germline gives CDR1 SGHTS, CDR2 YDEGEE. The CDR3 extends over 15 amino acids. J was trimmed by 7 bases and V by 0 bases; bases with no gene match: 6. The CDR3 DNA is TGTGCCAGCAGCTTGGTTAGCGGGGTCCGGAACATTCAGTACTTC. Translated: CASSLVSGVRNIQYF. Full variable domain (remainder filled in from reference TRBV5-8 and TRBJ2-4): EAGVTQSPTHLIKTRGQQATLRCSPISGHTSVYWYQQALGLGLQFLLWYDEGEERNRGNFPPRFSGRQFPNYSSELNVNALELEDSALYLCASSLVSGVRNIQYFGAGTRLSVL.

There are many counts of this clonotype. V gene TRBV12-3 or TRBV12-4 combines with J gene TRBJ2-4; possibly TRBD2 for D (5 bases). The CDR3 contains 17 residues. The V and J ends lost 5 bases and 6 bases respectively, with 23 bases between them. This CDR3 is CASSPGEERGQGNIQYF. DNA for the CDR3: TGTGCCAGCAGTCCCGGTGAGGAACGAGGGCAAGGAAACATTCAGTACTTC.

The J gene is TRBJ2-1, the V gene TRBV20-1, with TRBD1 matching 7 bases. The V gene's germline CDR1 is DFQATT and CDR2 SNEGSKA (reference sequence). V lost 5 bases to trimming and J lost 0 bases; unmatched junction nucleotides: 10. This CDR3 spans 16 amino acids. Here the CDR3 reads CSARTDRDSSYNEQFF. The CDR3 DNA reads TGCAGTGCTCGGACCGACCGGGACAGCTCCTACAATGAGCAGTTCTTC.

This clonotype was recorded many times. One end of the junction does not line up with germline, which may come from a read error. J is TRBJ2-2 and V is TRBV7-2, with D uncertain. The germline CDR1 and CDR2 sequences are SGHTA and FQGNSA. This CDR3 contains 16 residues. CDR3 region: CASNLLQQLNTGELFF. The CDR3 region has the DNA TGTGCCAGCAACTTACTCCAGCAGTTGAACACCGGGGAGCTGTTTTTT.

The chain combines TRBV2 with TRBJ2-7; 13 bases align to TRBD2. With 6 bases clipped from V and 7 bases from J, the junction kept 9 bases outside the gene matches. The CDR3 has 15 residues. Per germline, CDR1 SNHLY and CDR2 FYNNEI. Written as DNA, the CDR3 is TGTGCCAGCAGAAGGACTAGCGGGGGCCTGGGGGAGCAGTACTTC. It specifies CASRRTSGGLGEQYF.

The chain joins TRBV4-3 to TRBJ1-2; TRBD1 might be the D (6 bases). V was cut by 5 bases and J by 8 bases, with 21 bases left in between. This CDR3 comprises 15 residues. Germline lookup yields CDR1 LGHNA and CDR2 YSLEER. CDR3 sequence (DNA): TGCGCCAGCAGCAAAAGGGGGATAAGCCTCGGAGGCTACACCTTC. It translates to CASSKRGISLGGYTF.

This chain links TRBV11-2 with TRBJ1-1, with 8 bases aligning to TRBD1. In germline, CDR1 is SGHAT, CDR2 FQNNGV. There are 15 residues in the CDR3. The V gene end was trimmed by 5 bases and the J gene end by 1 base; junction bases not matched to a gene: 6. The CDR3 region is CASSLQGGKNTEAFF. In DNA form, the CDR3 reads TGTGCCAGCAGCCTACAGGGGGGCAAGAACACTGAAGCTTTCTTT.

The V call is TRBV6-6, the J call TRBJ1-2; TRBD1 is a possible D gene (5 bases). The CDR3 spans 14 residues. With 6 bases removed from V and 3 bases from J, the gap between germline ends came to 14 bases. Germline V lookup: CDR1 MNHNY, CDR2 SVGAGI (reference sequence). CDR3 loop: CASSPGGVYYGYTF. The CDR3 DNA reads TGTGCCAGCAGCCCCGGGGGTGTCTACTATGGCTACACCTTC.

At least ten counts were recorded for this clonotype. The CDR3 here is CASSRTGRRENSPLHF. As DNA, the CDR3 is TGTGCCAGCAGCCGGACAGGGAGGAGAGAAAATTCACCCCTCCACTTT. V usage is TRBV7-6 and J usage is TRBJ1-6; 8 bases line up with TRBD1. Germline V lookup: CDR1 SGHVS, CDR2 FNYEAQ. The CDR3 runs 16 residues. The V gene end was trimmed by 5 bases and the J gene end by 7 bases; junction bases not matched to a gene: 10. The full variable domain, with the rest looked up from reference TRBV7-6 and TRBJ1-6, is GAGVSQSPRYKVTKRGQDVALRCDPISGHVSLYWYRQALGQGPEFLTYFNYEAQQDKSGLPNDRFSAERPEGSISTLTIQRTEQRDSAMYRCASSRTGRRENSPLHFGNGTRLTVT.

This CDR3 reads CASSGASGATGTQYF. The CDR3 bases are TGTGCCAGCAGTGGGGCTAGCGGGGCTACTGGTACGCAGTATTTT. The rearrangement joins TRBV25-1 to TRBJ2-3, with 9 bases that match TRBD2. The CDR3 is 15 residues long. In germline, CDR1 is MGHDK, CDR2 SYGVNS. The V segment lost 4 bases and the J segment 8 bases; nucleotides outside the gene matches: 10.

At least ten counts were recorded for this clonotype. The chain carries TRBV20-1 and TRBJ2-4, with 11 bases that match TRBD1. V shed 2 bases and J 6 bases; nucleotides not matched to a gene: 9. CDR3 length: 16 residues. The germline CDR1 and CDR2 sequences are DFQATT and SNEGSKA (reference sequence). DNA of the CDR3: TGCAGTGCTAGACCGGGACAGGGGGTTTTAAGAAACATTCAGTACTTC. It encodes CSARPGQGVLRNIQYF.

This clonotype was seen many times. V and J are TRBV11-2 and TRBJ1-2, with no clear D. CDR1 is SGHAT and CDR2 is FQNNGV in the germline V gene. The CDR3 loop spans 15 amino acids. V was shortened by 5 bases and J by 3 bases, with 16 bases between the two germline ends. CDR3 coding DNA: TGTGCCAGCAGCCCTAATACGGGAGGGTACTATGGCTACACCTTC. Translating it yields CASSPNTGGYYGYTF. Full variable domain (remainder filled in from reference TRBV11-2 and TRBJ1-2): EAGVAQSPRYKIIEKRQSVAFWCNPISGHATLYWYQQILGQGPKLLIQFQNNGVVDDSQLPKDRFSAERLKGVDSTLKIQPAKLEDSAVYLCASSPNTGGYYGYTFGSGTRLTVV.

The chain uses TRBV9 and TRBJ1-2; D is uncertain. Germline CDR1 and CDR2: SGDLS and YYNGEE. The V and J ends lost 0 bases and 4 bases respectively, with 10 bases between them. This CDR3 region has 14 residues. This chain's CDR3 is CASSVGQASYGYTF. The CDR3 bases are TGTGCCAGCAGCGTAGGGCAGGCATCCTATGGCTACACCTTC.

V usage is TRBV6-5 and J usage is TRBJ2-2; 11 nucleotides line up with TRBD2. The ends lost 6 bases at V and 5 bases at J; junction bases unmatched: 5. In germline, CDR1 is MNHEY, CDR2 SVGAGI. CDR3 size: 15 residues. The CDR3 DNA reads TGTGCCAGCAGACTAGCGGGGGTATGGACCGGGGAGCTGTTTTTT. It translates to CASRLAGVWTGELFF.

This clonotype has more than one count but fewer than ten. This chain links TRBV7-2 with TRBJ1-1; D is possibly TRBD1 (5 bases). CDR1 and CDR2 (germline): SGHTA, FQGNSA. The CDR3 is 14 amino acids. Trimming shortened V by 5 bases and J by 4 bases, and 14 bases separated the two germline ends. The chain's CDR3 is CASSNIQGLTEAFF. Here the CDR3 DNA reads TGTGCCAGCAGCAACATCCAGGGCCTCACTGAAGCTTTCTTT.

This clonotype was seen repeatedly, ten times or more. CDR3 in DNA: TGCAGCGTTCGACGGACTTTTGGCTACACCTTC. Its protein product is CSVRRTFGYTF. V and J are TRBV29-1 and TRBJ1-2, with no clear D. V was shortened by 5 bases and J by 7 bases, with 11 bases between the two germline ends. The CDR3 is 11 residues long. CDR1 is SQVTM and CDR2 is ANQGSEA in the germline V gene. The variable domain in full, completed from reference TRBV29-1 and TRBJ1-2, reads SAVISQKPSRDICQRGTSLTIQCQVDSQVTMMFWYRQQPGQSLTLIATANQGSEATYESGFVIDKFPISRPNLTFSTLTVSNMSPEDSSIYLCSVRRTFGYTFGSGTRLTVV.

This clonotype came up many times. The rearrangement links TRBV7-3 to TRBJ2-2; D perhaps matches TRBD1 (5 bases). The CDR3 spans 14 residues. Germline lookup yields CDR1 SGHTA and CDR2 FQGTGA. The germline V and J ends were trimmed by 4 bases and 6 bases, with 12 bases remaining between them. The CDR3 nucleotides read TGTGCCAGCAGCTGGGGCGGCAGTCCCGGGGAGCTGTTTTTT. This encodes CASSWGGSPGELFF.

The J gene is TRBJ1-1, the V gene TRBV15; unclear D gene. Germline CDR1 and CDR2: LNHNV and YYDKDF (reference sequence). CDR3 size: 14 residues. V was cut by 0 bases and J by 7 bases, with 12 bases left in between. The CDR3 sequence is CATSRDLRDSEAFF. The CDR3 DNA is TGTGCCACCAGCAGAGATTTAAGGGATAGTGAAGCTTTCTTT.

In its sample, this clonotype was seen once. This chain joins TRBV7-8 and TRBJ2-5; 7 bases map to TRBD2. V dropped 6 bases and J dropped 7; count of bases not matched to a gene: 20. From germline, CDR1 is SGHVS and CDR2 FQNEAQ. The length of the CDR3 is 17 residues. CDR3 region: CASRLVSRGDRSGTQYF. CDR3 coding DNA: TGTGCCAGCAGACTCGTCTCCCGGGGGGATCGGTCGGGGACCCAGTACTTC.

Only a few counts were recorded for this clonotype. The rearrangement uses TRBV7-2 and TRBJ1-3; D is undetermined. Germline lookup yields CDR1 SGHTA and CDR2 FQGNSA. V was cut by 1 base and J by 1 base, with 8 bases left in between. The CDR3 runs to 15 residues. The CDR3 DNA is TGTGCCAGCAGCTTAGTTGGCTCATCTGGAAACACCATATATTTT. It yields the protein CASSLVGSSGNTIYF.

This clonotype was seen at least ten times. The chain uses TRBV7-8 and TRBJ1-6; 10 bases are shared with TRBD1. The CDR3 is made up of 23 amino acids. CDR1 SGHVS and CDR2 FQNEAQ come from the germline V gene. The V and J ends lost 2 bases and 0 bases, in that order; junction bases with no gene match: 19. In DNA, the CDR3 is TGTGCCAGCAGCTTAAGACAGGGGGCGGAATCGGTCTTTCTAAGCTCCTATAATTCACCCCTCCACTTT. Its protein product is CASSLRQGAESVFLSSYNSPLHF.

Many counts were recorded for this clonotype. CDR3 residues: CASSLSLGAAGNTIYF. The CDR3 DNA sequence: TGTGCCAGCAGTTTATCCTTAGGTGCGGCTGGAAACACCATATATTTT. This chain uses TRBV28 with TRBJ1-3; D ambiguous. The germline gives CDR1 MDHEN, CDR2 SYDVKM. The CDR3 consists of 16 residues. The V gene lost 1 base and the J gene lost 2 bases, with 12 bases spanning the gap.

This chain links TRBV27 with TRBJ1-2; the match to TRBD1 covers 9 bases. This CDR3 is 15 amino acids long. CDR1 is MNHEY, CDR2 SMNVEV, per germline (reference sequence). J gave up 2 bases and V 6 bases, and 7 bases lay outside the gene matches. The CDR3 region is CASRGQGTGNYGYTF. CDR3 nucleotides: TGTGCCAGCAGAGGACAGGGGACTGGCAACTATGGCTACACCTTC.

The gene calls are TRBV10-3 and TRBJ1-4, with 7 positions matching TRBD1. J lost 7 bases, V lost 10 bases, and 6 bases had no gene match. Germline V gene lookup returns CDR1 ENHRY and CDR2 SYGVKD. CDR3 size: 12 residues. The CDR3 region is CATRQGREKLFF. Here the CDR3 DNA reads TGTGCCACCCGACAGGGTCGTGAAAAACTGTTTTTT.

In its sample, this clonotype was seen many times. V and J are TRBV6-5 and TRBJ1-4; 8 bases agree with TRBD1. V lost 5 bases, J lost 7 bases, and 6 bases stayed unmatched. CDR1 is MNHEY, CDR2 SVGAGI, per germline. CDR3 length: 14 residues. In nucleotides, the CDR3 is TGTGCCAGCAGTCGACAGGGGCGTCTTGAAAAACTGTTTTTT. It is translated as CASSRQGRLEKLFF.